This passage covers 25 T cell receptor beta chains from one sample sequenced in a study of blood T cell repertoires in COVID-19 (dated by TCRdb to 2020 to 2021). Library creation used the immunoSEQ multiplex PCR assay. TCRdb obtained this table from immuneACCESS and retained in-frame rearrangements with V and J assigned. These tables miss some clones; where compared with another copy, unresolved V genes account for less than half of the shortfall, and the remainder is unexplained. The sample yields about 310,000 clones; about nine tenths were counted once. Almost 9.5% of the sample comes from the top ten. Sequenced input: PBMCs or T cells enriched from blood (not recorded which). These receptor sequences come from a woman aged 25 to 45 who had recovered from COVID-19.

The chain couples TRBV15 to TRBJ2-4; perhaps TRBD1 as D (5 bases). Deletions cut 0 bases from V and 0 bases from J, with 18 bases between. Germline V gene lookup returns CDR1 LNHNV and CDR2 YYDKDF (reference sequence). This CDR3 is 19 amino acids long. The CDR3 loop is CATSREPRVSRGAKNIQYF. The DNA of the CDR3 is TGTGCCACCAGCAGAGAACCCAGGGTATCAAGGGGAGCCAAAAACATTCAGTACTTC.

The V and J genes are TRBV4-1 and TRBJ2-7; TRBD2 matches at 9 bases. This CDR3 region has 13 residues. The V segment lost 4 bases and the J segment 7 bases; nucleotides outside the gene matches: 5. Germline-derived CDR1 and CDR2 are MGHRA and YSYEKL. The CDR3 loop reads CASSLLAGLEQYF. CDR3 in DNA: TGCGCCAGCAGCCTTCTAGCGGGACTGGAGCAGTACTTC.

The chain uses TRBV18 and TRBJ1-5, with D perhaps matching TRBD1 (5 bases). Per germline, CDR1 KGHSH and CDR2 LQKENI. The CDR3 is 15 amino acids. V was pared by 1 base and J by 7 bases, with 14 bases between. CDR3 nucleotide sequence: TGTGCCAGCTCACCACAGGGGCCTGCTGGGCAGCCCCAGCATTTT. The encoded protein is CASSPQGPAGQPQHF.

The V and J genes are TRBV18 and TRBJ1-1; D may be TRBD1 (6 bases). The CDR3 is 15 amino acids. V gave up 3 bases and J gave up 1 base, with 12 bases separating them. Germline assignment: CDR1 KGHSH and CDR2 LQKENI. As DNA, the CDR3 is TGTGCCAGCTCACCCCGGACAGAGACGAACACTGAAGCTTTCTTT. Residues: CASSPRTETNTEAFF.

The CDR3 DNA reads TGTGCCAGCAGCCAAGGAGGTGGGAGCGGTGAGCAGTTCTTC. This translates into CASSQGGGSGEQFF. J is TRBJ2-1 and V is TRBV3-1 (or the pseudogene TRBV3-2); tentative D call: TRBD2 (5 bases). The germline V gene encodes CDR1 LGHDT and CDR2 YNNKEL (reference sequence). Trimming pared 1 base from V and 9 bases from J, leaving 13 bases between. The CDR3 totals 14 residues.

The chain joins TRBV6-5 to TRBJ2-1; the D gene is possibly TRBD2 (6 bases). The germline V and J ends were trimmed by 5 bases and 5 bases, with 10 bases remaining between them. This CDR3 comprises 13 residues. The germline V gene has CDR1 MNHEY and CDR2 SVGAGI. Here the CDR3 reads CASSPGTDNEQFF. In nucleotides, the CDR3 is TGTGCCAGCAGTCCCGGGACTGACAATGAGCAGTTCTTC.

The CDR3: CAITASSEGGYTF. As DNA, the CDR3 is TGTGCCATCACTGCAAGCAGTGAGGGAGGCTACACCTTC. This chain links TRBV10-3 with TRBJ1-2, with unresolved D. CDR3 size: 13 residues. Germline lookup yields CDR1 ENHRY and CDR2 SYGVKD. Trimming left V 7 bases short and J 8 bases short, with 17 bases between.

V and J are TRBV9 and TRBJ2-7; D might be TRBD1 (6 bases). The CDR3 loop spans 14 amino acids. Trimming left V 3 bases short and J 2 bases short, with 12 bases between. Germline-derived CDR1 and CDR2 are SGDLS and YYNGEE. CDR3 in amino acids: CASSGNRETYEQYF. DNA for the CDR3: TGTGCCAGCAGCGGAAACAGGGAGACCTACGAGCAGTACTTC.

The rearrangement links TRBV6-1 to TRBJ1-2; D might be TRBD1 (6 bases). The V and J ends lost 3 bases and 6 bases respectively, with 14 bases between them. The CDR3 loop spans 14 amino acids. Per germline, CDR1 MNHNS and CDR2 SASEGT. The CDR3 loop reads CASSDPGQVNGYTF. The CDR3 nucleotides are TGTGCCAGCAGTGATCCGGGACAAGTCAATGGCTACACCTTC.

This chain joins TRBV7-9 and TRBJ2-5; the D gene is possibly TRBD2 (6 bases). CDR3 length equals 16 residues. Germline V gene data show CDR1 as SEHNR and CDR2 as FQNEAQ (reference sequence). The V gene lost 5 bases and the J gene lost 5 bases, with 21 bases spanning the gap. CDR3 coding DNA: TGTGCCAGCAGCCAGACAGTACCCGGGAGAATGGAGACCCAGTACTTC. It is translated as CASSQTVPGRMETQYF.

DNA for the CDR3: TGTGCCAGCAGGAGGCGGGAGACCCAGTACTTC. It codes for CASRRRETQYF. The chain carries TRBV6-5 and TRBJ2-5; D not certain. Germline CDR1 reads MNHEY; CDR2 reads SVGAGI. V was clipped by 6 bases and J by 5 bases, with 7 bases between them. The CDR3 has 11 residues.

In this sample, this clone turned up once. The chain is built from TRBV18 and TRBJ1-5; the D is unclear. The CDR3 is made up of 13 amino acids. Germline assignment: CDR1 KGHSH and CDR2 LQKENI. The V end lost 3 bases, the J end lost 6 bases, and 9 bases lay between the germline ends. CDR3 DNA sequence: TGTGCCAGCTCACCCACTACCGGTCAGCCCCAGCATTTT. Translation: CASSPTTGQPQHF. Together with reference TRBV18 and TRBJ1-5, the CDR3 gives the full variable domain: NAGVMQNPRHLVRRRGQEARLRCSPMKGHSHVYWYRQLPEEGLKFMVYLQKENIIDESGMPKERFSAEFPKEGPSILRIQQVVRGDSAAYFCASSPTTGQPQHFGDGTRLSIL.

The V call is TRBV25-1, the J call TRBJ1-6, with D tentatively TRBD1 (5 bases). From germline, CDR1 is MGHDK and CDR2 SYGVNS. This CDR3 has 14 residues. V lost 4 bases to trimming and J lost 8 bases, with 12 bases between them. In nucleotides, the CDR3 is TGTGCCAGCAGTGGAAGACAGTATCATTCACCCCTCCACTTT. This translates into CASSGRQYHSPLHF.

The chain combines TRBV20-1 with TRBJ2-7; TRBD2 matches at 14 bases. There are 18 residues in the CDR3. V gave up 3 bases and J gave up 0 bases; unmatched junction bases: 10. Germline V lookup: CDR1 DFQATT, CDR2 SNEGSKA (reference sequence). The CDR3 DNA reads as TGCAGTGCTAGTACGACTAGCGGGAGGGCCGGTTTCTCCTACGAGCAGTACTTC. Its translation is CSASTTSGRAGFSYEQYF.

DNA for the CDR3: TGTGCCAGCAGTCAAGGGTCAGAGGGAGCTTTCTTT. Amino acids: CASSQGSEGAFF. This chain joins TRBV28 and TRBJ1-1; D call uncertain. The length of the CDR3 is 12 residues. V was clipped by 5 bases and J by 10 bases, with 14 bases between them. Germline-derived CDR1 and CDR2 are MDHEN and SYDVKM. The whole variable domain, remainder taken from reference TRBV28 and TRBJ1-1, is DVKVTQSSRYLVKRTGEKVFLECVQDMDHENMFWYRQDPGLGLRLIYFSYDVKMKEKGDIPEGYSVSREKKERFSLILESASTNQTSMYLCASSQGSEGAFFGQGTRLTVV.

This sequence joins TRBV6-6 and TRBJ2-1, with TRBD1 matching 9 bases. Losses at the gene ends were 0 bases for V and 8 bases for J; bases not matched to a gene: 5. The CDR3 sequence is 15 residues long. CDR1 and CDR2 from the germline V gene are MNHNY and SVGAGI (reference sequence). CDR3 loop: CASSYSGGTGYEQFF. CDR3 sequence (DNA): TGTGCCAGCAGTTACTCGGGTGGGACAGGGTATGAGCAGTTCTTC.

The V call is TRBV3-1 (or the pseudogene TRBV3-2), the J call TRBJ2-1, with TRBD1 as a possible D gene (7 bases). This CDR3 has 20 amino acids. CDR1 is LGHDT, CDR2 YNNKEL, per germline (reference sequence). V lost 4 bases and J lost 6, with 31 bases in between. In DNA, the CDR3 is TGTGCCAGCAGCCTCTCCCCAGTCAGCTGGCGGGACAGCGAGTCCAATGAGCAGTTCTTC. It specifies CASSLSPVSWRDSESNEQFF.

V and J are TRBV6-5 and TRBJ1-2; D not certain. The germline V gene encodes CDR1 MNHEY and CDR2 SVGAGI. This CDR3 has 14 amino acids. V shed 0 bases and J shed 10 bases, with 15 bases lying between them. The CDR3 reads CASSYSGPPQDYTF. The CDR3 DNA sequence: TGTGCCAGCAGTTACTCGGGCCCCCCACAAGACTACACCTTC.

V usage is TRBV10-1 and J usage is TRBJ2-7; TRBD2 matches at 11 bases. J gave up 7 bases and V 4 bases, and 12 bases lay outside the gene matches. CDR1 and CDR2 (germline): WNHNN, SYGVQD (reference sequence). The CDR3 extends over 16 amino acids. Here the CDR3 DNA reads TGCGCCAGCAGTGCCCTCCAACTAGCGGGAGACAGAGAGCAGTACTTC. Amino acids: CASSALQLAGDREQYF.

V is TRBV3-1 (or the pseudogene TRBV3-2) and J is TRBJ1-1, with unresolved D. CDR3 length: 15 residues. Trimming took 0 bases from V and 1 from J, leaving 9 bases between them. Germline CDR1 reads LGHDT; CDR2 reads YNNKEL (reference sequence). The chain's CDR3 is CASSQDWVANTEAFF. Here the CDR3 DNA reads TGTGCCAGCAGCCAAGATTGGGTAGCGAACACTGAAGCTTTCTTT.

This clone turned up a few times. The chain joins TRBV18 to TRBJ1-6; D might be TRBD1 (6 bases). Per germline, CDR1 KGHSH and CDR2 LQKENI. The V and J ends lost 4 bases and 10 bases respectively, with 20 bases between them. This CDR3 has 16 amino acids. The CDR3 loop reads CASSLAGQGLNSPLHF. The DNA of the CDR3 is TGTGCCAGCTCACTCGCCGGTCAGGGGTTAAACTCACCCCTCCACTTT.

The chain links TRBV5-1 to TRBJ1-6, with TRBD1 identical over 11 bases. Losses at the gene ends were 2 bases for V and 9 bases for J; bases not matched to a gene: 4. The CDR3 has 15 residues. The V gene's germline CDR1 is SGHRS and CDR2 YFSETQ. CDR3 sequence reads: CASSLKGQGGSPLHF. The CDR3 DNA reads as TGCGCCAGCAGCTTAAAGGGACAGGGGGGTTCACCCCTCCACTTT. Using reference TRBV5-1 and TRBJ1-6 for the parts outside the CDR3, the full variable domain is KAGVTQTPRYLIKTRGQQVTLSCSPISGHRSVSWYQQTPGQGLQFLFEYFSETQRNKGNFPGRFSGRQFSNSRSEMNVSTLELGDSALYLCASSLKGQGGSPLHFGNGTRLTVT.

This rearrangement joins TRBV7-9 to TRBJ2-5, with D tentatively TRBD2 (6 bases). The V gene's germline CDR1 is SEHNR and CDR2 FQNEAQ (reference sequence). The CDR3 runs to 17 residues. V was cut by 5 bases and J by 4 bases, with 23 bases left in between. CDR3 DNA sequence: TGTGCCAGCAGCCGGCCTGGTGGGGACTCTGAGGGAGAGACCCAGTACTTC. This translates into CASSRPGGDSEGETQYF.

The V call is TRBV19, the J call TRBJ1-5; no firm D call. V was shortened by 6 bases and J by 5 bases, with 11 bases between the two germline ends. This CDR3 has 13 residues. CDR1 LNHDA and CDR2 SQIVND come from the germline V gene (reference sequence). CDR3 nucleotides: TGTGCCAGTAGCTCAGTGGCGGATCAGCCCCAGCATTTT. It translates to CASSSVADQPQHF.

The CDR3 nucleotides read TGTGCCAGCAGTACACAGGGGGCTGGATTAGGGTCACCCCTCCACTTT. Encoded protein: CASSTQGAGLGSPLHF. This chain links TRBV27 with TRBJ1-6, with 9 bases identical to TRBD1. CDR1 and CDR2 from the germline V gene are MNHEY and SMNVEV (reference sequence). The CDR3 has 16 residues. V lost 5 bases to trimming and J lost 10 bases; unmatched junction nucleotides: 12.